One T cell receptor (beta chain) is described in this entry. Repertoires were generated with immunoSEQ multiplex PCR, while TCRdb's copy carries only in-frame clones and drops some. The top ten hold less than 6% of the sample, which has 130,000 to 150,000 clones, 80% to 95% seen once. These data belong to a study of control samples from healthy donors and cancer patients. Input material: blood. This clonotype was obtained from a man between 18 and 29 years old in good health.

CDR3 sequence: CASRTPGSGNTIYF. CDR3 DNA: TGTGCCAGCAGAACTCCCGGCTCTGGAAACACCATATATTTT. The genes are TRBV28 and TRBJ1-3; no clear D. Trimming took off 6 bases at V and 0 bases at J, with 9 bases between the two ends. CDR3 length equals 14 residues. The germline CDR1 and CDR2 sequences are MDHEN and SYDVKM.